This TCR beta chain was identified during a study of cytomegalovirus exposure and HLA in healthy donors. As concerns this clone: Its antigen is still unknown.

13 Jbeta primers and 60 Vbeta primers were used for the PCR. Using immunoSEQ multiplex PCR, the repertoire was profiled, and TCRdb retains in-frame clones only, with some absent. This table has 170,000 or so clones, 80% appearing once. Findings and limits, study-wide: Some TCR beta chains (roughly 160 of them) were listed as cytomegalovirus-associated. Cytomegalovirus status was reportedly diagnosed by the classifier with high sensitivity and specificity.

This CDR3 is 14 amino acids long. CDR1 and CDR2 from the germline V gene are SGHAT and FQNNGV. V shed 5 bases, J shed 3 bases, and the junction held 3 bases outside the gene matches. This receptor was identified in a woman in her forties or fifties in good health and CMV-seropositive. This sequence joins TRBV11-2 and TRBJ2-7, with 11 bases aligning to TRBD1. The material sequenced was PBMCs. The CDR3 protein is CASSAGTGGYEQYF. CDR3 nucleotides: TGTGCCAGCAGCGCCGGGACAGGGGGCTACGAGCAGTACTTC.